Listed here are 20 T cell receptor beta chains from one sample, sequenced in a study of T cell changes during pregnancy in multiple sclerosis. Sequencing was performed with immunoSEQ multiplex PCR; in TCRdb, only in-frame clones are kept and a portion is missing. The table records 100,000 or so clones, 90% to 95% of them present only once. This specimen was peripheral blood, taken after pregnancy. The receptors shown here come from a female donor with multiple sclerosis, enrolled in a pregnancy study.

This chain links TRBV2 with TRBJ1-1; unclear D gene. The ends were cut back, 3 bases at V and 0 bases at J, with 8 bases in the middle. The CDR3 has 14 residues. Germline assignment: CDR1 SNHLY and CDR2 FYNNEI. The CDR3 DNA follows: TGTGCCAGCAGTGAGCCGGGGATGAACACTGAAGCTTTCTTT. Translated, it gives CASSEPGMNTEAFF.

The chain employs TRBV7-9 and TRBJ1-4; weak D call: TRBD1 (5 bases). Trimming left V 1 base short and J 3 bases short, with 6 bases between. Germline V gives CDR1 SEHNR, CDR2 FQNEAQ (reference sequence). The CDR3 consists of 14 residues. CDR3: CASSLEGPNEKLFF. The DNA for the CDR3 is TGTGCCAGCAGCTTAGAGGGGCCTAATGAAAAACTGTTTTTT.

The genes are TRBV30 and TRBJ1-2; the match to TRBD1 covers 8 bases. The CDR3 is 14 amino acids. Looked up from germline, CDR1 is GTSNPN and CDR2 is SVGIG (reference sequence). V lost 4 bases, J lost 1 base, and 5 bases stayed unmatched. CDR3 loop: CAWTGQGLNYGYTF. The DNA for the CDR3 is TGTGCCTGGACCGGACAGGGACTTAACTATGGCTACACCTTC.

J is TRBJ2-3 and V is TRBV5-1; 13 bases are a match to TRBD2. Per the germline V gene, CDR1 is SGHRS and CDR2 is YFSETQ. The trim removed 0 bases at V and 4 bases at J, leaving 2 bases unmatched. The CDR3 length is 16 residues. DNA for the CDR3: TGCGCCAGCAGCTTGGGGGGACTAGCGGGGTCAGATACGCAGTATTTT. This codes for CASSLGGLAGSDTQYF. Combining the CDR3 with reference TRBV5-1 and TRBJ2-3 gives the whole variable domain KAGVTQTPRYLIKTRGQQVTLSCSPISGHRSVSWYQQTPGQGLQFLFEYFSETQRNKGNFPGRFSGRQFSNSRSEMNVSTLELGDSALYLCASSLGGLAGSDTQYFGPGTRLTVL.

J is TRBJ2-3 and V is TRBV6-4; 12 nucleotides line up with TRBD2. Trimming removed 4 bases from V and 2 bases from J; junction bases left unmatched: 1. The CDR3 has 15 residues. The germline V gene has CDR1 MRHNA and CDR2 SNTAGT. The CDR3 nucleotides read TGTGCCAGCAGTGCTAGCGGGGGGGCCACAGATACGCAGTATTTT. Translated, it gives CASSASGGATDTQYF.

This clone was seen just once. The rearrangement uses TRBV5-1 and TRBJ2-4, with D uncertain. Germline CDR1 is SGHRS and CDR2 is YFSETQ. V lost 5 bases, J lost 6 bases, and 15 bases lay in between. This CDR3 comprises 14 residues. The CDR3 DNA sequence: TGCGCCAGCAGAGCCGGAGAACCCGGAAACATTCAGTACTTC. Protein: CASRAGEPGNIQYF.

The rearrangement links TRBV5-1 to TRBJ2-7; D not certain. CDR1 and CDR2 (germline): SGHRS, YFSETQ. The ends were cut back, 0 bases at V and 3 bases at J, with 7 bases in the middle. There are 13 residues in the CDR3. CDR3 sequence (DNA): TGCGCCAGCAGCTTGGCCAGTAACTACGAGCAGTACTTC. Its protein product is CASSLASNYEQYF. Complete variable domain (other parts from reference TRBV5-1 and TRBJ2-7): KAGVTQTPRYLIKTRGQQVTLSCSPISGHRSVSWYQQTPGQGLQFLFEYFSETQRNKGNFPGRFSGRQFSNSRSEMNVSTLELGDSALYLCASSLASNYEQYFGPGTRLTVT.

This sequence joins TRBV10-3 and TRBJ1-2, with D uncertain. The germline V and J ends were trimmed by 3 bases and 2 bases, with 10 bases remaining between them. This CDR3 is 14 amino acids long. Germline assignment: CDR1 ENHRY and CDR2 SYGVKD. Written as DNA, the CDR3 is TGTGCCATCAGTGACACGGGGAGGAACTATGGCTACACCTTC. Amino acids: CAISDTGRNYGYTF.

The chain links TRBV9 to TRBJ2-2; D gene uncertain. The germline V gene has CDR1 SGDLS and CDR2 YYNGEE. The CDR3 is 15 amino acids. The V end lost 6 bases, the J end lost 6 bases, and 18 bases lay between the germline ends. Here the CDR3 reads CASNNGPLRSGELFF. CDR3 DNA: TGTGCCAGCAACAACGGCCCATTGAGGTCCGGGGAGCTGTTTTTT.

The J gene is TRBJ1-6, the V gene TRBV2; D is unresolved. From germline, CDR1 is SNHLY and CDR2 FYNNEI. The CDR3 is 14 amino acids. V lost 3 bases and J 7 bases, leaving 10 bases between the germline ends. The CDR3 here is CASSETRPNSPLHF. CDR3 DNA sequence: TGTGCCAGCAGTGAGACGCGGCCAAATTCACCCCTCCACTTT.

The J gene is TRBJ1-5, the V gene TRBV4-1, with a tentative D call TRBD1 (5 bases). Trimming took 1 base from V and 6 from J, leaving 13 bases between them. The germline CDR1 and CDR2 sequences are MGHRA and YSYEKL. The CDR3 runs to 15 residues. The CDR3: CASSQGGGVGQPQHF. The CDR3 nucleotides are TGCGCCAGCAGCCAAGGGGGAGGGGTAGGTCAGCCCCAGCATTTT.

The chain couples TRBV5-4 to TRBJ2-7; 10 positions match TRBD1. Germline V gene lookup returns CDR1 SGHNT and CDR2 YYREEE (reference sequence). Trimming removed 5 bases from V and 9 bases from J; junction bases left unmatched: 11. The CDR3 length is 14 residues. The DNA for the CDR3 is TGTGCCAGCAGACATCGGGGGACAGGGGAGAGGCAGTACTTC. Translating it yields CASRHRGTGERQYF.

This chain links TRBV7-2 with TRBJ2-3, with D possibly matching TRBD2 (6 bases). With 1 base removed from V and 1 base from J, the gap between germline ends came to 9 bases. Germline V gene lookup returns CDR1 SGHTA and CDR2 FQGNSA. There are 15 residues in the CDR3. This CDR3 is CASSLEWGGTDTQYF. CDR3 coding DNA: TGTGCCAGCAGCTTAGAGTGGGGGGGCACAGATACGCAGTATTTT.

V usage is TRBV6-6 and J usage is TRBJ1-2; 8 bases fit TRBD1. Germline V CDR1 and CDR2: MNHNY, SVGAGI (reference sequence). Losses at the gene ends were 10 bases for V and 6 bases for J; bases not matched to a gene: 16. The CDR3 spans 15 residues. The CDR3 coding sequence is TGTGCCACAGGTAGACAGGGGAGATTGTCTGATGGCTACACCTTC. It encodes CATGRQGRLSDGYTF.

The V and J genes are TRBV15 and TRBJ1-5; possibly TRBD1 for D (5 bases). Germline V gene data show CDR1 as LNHNV and CDR2 as YYDKDF (reference sequence). The CDR3 has 17 residues. Deletions cut 0 bases from V and 5 bases from J, with 17 bases between. The CDR3: CATSRDRGRGNYQPQHF. As DNA, the CDR3 is TGTGCCACCAGCAGAGATCGAGGCCGGGGGAATTATCAGCCCCAGCATTTT.

V usage is TRBV19 and J usage is TRBJ1-3; D is unresolved. With 6 bases removed from V and 4 bases from J, the gap between germline ends came to 13 bases. The CDR3 runs to 14 residues. The V gene's germline CDR1 is LNHDA and CDR2 SQIVND (reference sequence). The chain's CDR3 is CASSHVTRGNTIYF. CDR3 nucleotides: TGTGCCAGTAGCCACGTGACGCGGGGAAACACCATATATTTT.

This chain joins TRBV13 and TRBJ2-1; 8 nucleotides align to TRBD2. J gave up 4 bases and V 5 bases, and 10 bases lay outside the gene matches. The CDR3 has 16 amino acids. Germline V gene data show CDR1 as PRHDT and CDR2 as FYEKMQ (reference sequence). The CDR3: CASSPLQAGGYNEQFF. CDR3 in DNA: TGTGCCAGCAGCCCCCTACAGGCGGGGGGATACAATGAGCAGTTCTTC.

In DNA, the CDR3 is TGTGCCTGGAGTGGGGGAGACAGGACCAATTCACCCCTCCACTTT. Translated: CAWSGGDRTNSPLHF. The chain couples TRBV30 to TRBJ1-6; maybe TRBD1 (6 bases). The V end lost 1 base, the J end lost 7 bases, and 14 bases lay between the germline ends. The germline CDR1 and CDR2 sequences are GTSNPN and SVGIG (reference sequence). This CDR3 spans 15 amino acids.

The chain carries TRBV7-9 and TRBJ2-7; the match to TRBD2 covers 8 bases. There are 16 residues in the CDR3. The V gene end was trimmed by 5 bases and the J gene end by 3 bases; junction bases not matched to a gene: 12. Germline V gives CDR1 SEHNR, CDR2 FQNEAQ (reference sequence). The CDR3 sequence: CASSLNEGAGVYEQYF. The CDR3 bases are TGTGCCAGCAGCCTCAACGAGGGAGCGGGGGTCTACGAGCAGTACTTC.

Only a few counts were recorded for this clone. This chain links TRBV10-3 with TRBJ2-5, with a weak D call TRBD2 (7 bases). Germline V gene sequence: CDR1 ENHRY, CDR2 SYGVKD. There are 13 residues in the CDR3. V was trimmed by 11 bases and J by 1 base, leaving 14 bases between them. As DNA, the CDR3 is TGTGCCGGGGGGGGCGGGGGCCAAGAGACCCAGTACTTC. This gives the protein CAGGGGGQETQYF.